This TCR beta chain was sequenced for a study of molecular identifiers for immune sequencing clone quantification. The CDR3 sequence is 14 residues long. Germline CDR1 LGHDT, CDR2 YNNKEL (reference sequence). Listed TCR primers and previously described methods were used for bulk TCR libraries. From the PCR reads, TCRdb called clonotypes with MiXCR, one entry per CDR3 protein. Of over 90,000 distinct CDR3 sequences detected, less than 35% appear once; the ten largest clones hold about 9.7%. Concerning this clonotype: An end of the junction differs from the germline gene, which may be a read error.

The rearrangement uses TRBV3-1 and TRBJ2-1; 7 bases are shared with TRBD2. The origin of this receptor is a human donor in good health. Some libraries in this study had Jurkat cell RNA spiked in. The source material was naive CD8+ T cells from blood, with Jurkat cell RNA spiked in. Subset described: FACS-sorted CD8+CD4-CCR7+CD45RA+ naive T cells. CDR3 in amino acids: CGSSSSGLNNEQFF. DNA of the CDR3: TGTGGCAGCAGTTCTAGCGGACTAAACAATGAGCAGTTCTTC.